This T cell receptor beta chain was captured by sequencing in a study of human CD4 T cells and Enterobacteriaceae. TCRdb's copy holds only in-frame clones and misses some; the assay was immunoSEQ multiplex PCR. Among about 25,000 clones listed, roughly 80% were seen once. Study-level findings and limits: Specific clonotypes appeared less expanded ex vivo than cross-reactive ones.

All CD4+ cells other than CD45RA+CCR7+CD95- naive cells were sorted as memory, over 98% pure. Points on this clone: Its antigen is not identified.

The sequence was obtained from a human donor in good health. The sequencing input was memory CD4+ T cells from blood.

The CDR3 reads CASSDQLAGQAGDTQYF. The CDR3 DNA is TGCGCCAGCAGTGATCAACTAGCGGGACAAGCAGGAGATACGCAGTATTTT. The chain couples TRBV10-1 to TRBJ2-3; 10 nucleotides agree with TRBD2. V lost 3 bases, J lost 5 bases, and 11 bases stayed unmatched. The CDR3 spans 17 residues. Germline V gives CDR1 WNHNN, CDR2 SYGVQD (reference sequence).